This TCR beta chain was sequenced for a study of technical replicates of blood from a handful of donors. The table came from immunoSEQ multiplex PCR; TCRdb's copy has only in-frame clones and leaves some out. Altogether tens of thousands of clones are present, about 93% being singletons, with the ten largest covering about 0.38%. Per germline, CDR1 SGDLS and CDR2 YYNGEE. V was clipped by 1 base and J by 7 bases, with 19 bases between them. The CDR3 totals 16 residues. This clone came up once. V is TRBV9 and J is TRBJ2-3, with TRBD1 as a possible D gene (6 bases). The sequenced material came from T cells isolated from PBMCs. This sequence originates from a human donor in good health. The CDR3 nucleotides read TGTGCCAGCAGCGTATCCGGATCTGGGGGCCGTAATACGCAGTATTTT. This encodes CASSVSGSGGRNTQYF.